What follows are 20 T cell receptor beta chains derived from one specimen sequenced in a study of T cells in localized non-small cell lung cancer. This table comes from immunoSEQ multiplex PCR, and its TCRdb copy is limited to in-frame clones, with some not included. The table shows some 2,000 clones, with approximately 25% occurring only once. The starting material was lung tumor tissue, obtained before any cancer treatment. These receptors were taken from a woman between 35 and 70 years old with stage III squamous cell lung carcinoma.

The J gene is TRBJ1-5, the V gene TRBV30; possible D gene TRBD1, 5 bases. The ends were cut back, 0 bases at V and 7 bases at J, with 10 bases in the middle. Germline CDR1 is GTSNPN and CDR2 is SVGIG (reference sequence). The CDR3 spans 13 residues. CDR3 nucleotide sequence: TGTGCCTGGAGTGTACCAGGGTGGCAGCCCCAGCATTTT. Amino acid sequence: CAWSVPGWQPQHF.

This clone rates as medium-sized. The chain links TRBV11-3 to TRBJ1-4, with TRBD1 matching 7 bases. This CDR3 is 17 amino acids long. J gave up 2 bases and V 4 bases, and 10 bases lay outside the gene matches. Per germline, CDR1 SGHNT and CDR2 YENEEA. DNA of the CDR3: TGTGCCAGCAGCTCATCCTCAGGGGGATGGACTAATGAAAAACTGTTTTTT. Translation gives CASSSSSGGWTNEKLFF.

CDR3 in amino acids: CASGPLGSDTQYF. CDR3 sequence (DNA): TGTGCTAGTGGTCCCTTGGGGTCAGATACGCAGTATTTT. V is TRBV12-5 and J is TRBJ2-3; D gene unclear. Per germline, CDR1 LGHNT and CDR2 FRNRAP. Trimming stripped 5 bases from V and 4 bases from J, with 10 bases between. The CDR3 extends over 13 amino acids.

The chain recombines TRBV11-3 with TRBJ1-1, with TRBD1 matching over 7 bases. Looked up from germline, CDR1 is SGHNT and CDR2 is YENEEA. V shed 4 bases, J shed 5 bases, and the junction held 10 bases outside the gene matches. The CDR3 is made up of 15 amino acids. The CDR3 loop is CASSSVAGGGTEAFF. The CDR3 bases are TGTGCCAGCAGCTCAGTAGCAGGGGGAGGAACTGAAGCTTTCTTT.

V is TRBV11-3 and J is TRBJ1-6; no reliable D call. Germline CDR1 is SGHNT and CDR2 is YENEEA. Between the trimmed V and J ends, which lost 3 bases and 7 bases, there was a span of 13 bases. This CDR3 comprises 15 residues. CDR3 protein: CASSLVQLLNSPLHF. DNA of the CDR3: TGTGCCAGCAGCTTGGTGCAGCTCCTGAATTCACCCCTCCACTTT.

This clone came up once. V is TRBV14 and J is TRBJ1-5, with no clear D. This CDR3 is built from 13 residues. The germline CDR1 and CDR2 sequences are SGHDN and FVKESK. V was clipped by 4 bases and J by 3 bases, with 7 bases between them. The CDR3 loop is CASSRAINQPQHF. The CDR3 nucleotides read TGTGCCAGCAGCCGGGCCATCAATCAGCCCCAGCATTTT.

Only a few counts were recorded for this clone. The chain uses TRBV6-8 and TRBJ2-7; the D gene could be TRBD1 or TRBD2 (6 bases each). The ends were cut back, 7 bases at V and 3 bases at J, with 25 bases in the middle. The CDR3 loop spans 17 amino acids. CDR1 and CDR2 (germline): MNHGY, SAAAGT. The CDR3 reads CASTESGGARTIYEQYF. The CDR3 nucleotides are TGTGCCAGCACAGAATCCGGGGGCGCAAGGACGATCTACGAGCAGTACTTC.

A note on this clone: An end of the junction does not agree with germline; a read error may underlie this. The rearrangement joins TRBV29-1 to TRBJ2-3, with 9 bases identical to TRBD2. The germline CDR1 and CDR2 sequences are SQVTM and ANQGSEA. CDR3 length equals 15 residues. In nucleotides, the CDR3 is TGCAGCGTCGAAGGGCGTAGCGGGGGTATGGATACGCAGTATTTT. This sequence encodes CSVEGRSGGMDTQYF.

The chain recombines TRBV19 with TRBJ1-2; TRBD1 might be the D (5 bases). CDR1 LNHDA and CDR2 SQIVND come from the germline V gene (reference sequence). V was trimmed by 4 bases and J by 4 bases, leaving 16 bases between them. CDR3 length: 15 residues. CDR3 in amino acids: CASSNQGPAGYGYTF. The CDR3 nucleotides read TGTGCCAGTAGTAATCAGGGTCCGGCTGGCTATGGCTACACCTTC.

The CDR3 DNA reads as TGCGCCAGCAGCCCCACGGGACGGACCTACGAGCAGTACTTC. It is translated as CASSPTGRTYEQYF. The chain joins TRBV5-1 to TRBJ2-7, with D perhaps TRBD1 or TRBD2 (5 bases each). The CDR3 extends over 14 amino acids. Germline V gene data show CDR1 as SGHRS and CDR2 as YFSETQ. Trimming left V 4 bases short and J 2 bases short, with 13 bases between.

In its sample, this clone ranks as large (0.1 to 1%). This chain uses TRBV30 with TRBJ1-2; D gene uncertain. This CDR3 has 15 residues. CDR1 is GTSNPN and CDR2 is SVGIG in the germline V gene (reference sequence). Trimming stripped 0 bases from V and 5 bases from J, with 16 bases between. CDR3 bases: TGTGCCTGGAGTGTAGACCGCGACGTATATTATGGCTACACCTTC. Its translation: CAWSVDRDVYYGYTF.

This clone came up a few times. In nucleotides, the CDR3 is TGTGCCAGTAGTTCACAGGGGACCCAAAGCACCATATATTTT. Its translation: CASSSQGTQSTIYF. The chain joins TRBV19 to TRBJ1-3, with 7 bases that match TRBD1. The CDR3 contains 14 residues. Germline V lookup: CDR1 LNHDA, CDR2 SQIVND (reference sequence). J lost 9 bases, V lost 5 bases, and 10 bases had no gene match.

The chain carries TRBV5-1 and TRBJ2-2; D gene ambiguous. Trimming pared 1 base from V and 2 bases from J, leaving 9 bases between. Germline V gene lookup returns CDR1 SGHRS and CDR2 YFSETQ. The CDR3 runs 15 residues. The CDR3: CASSLRSENTGELFF. CDR3 DNA: TGCGCCAGCAGCTTGAGATCCGAAAACACCGGGGAGCTGTTTTTT. Using reference TRBV5-1 and TRBJ2-2 for the parts outside the CDR3, the full variable domain is KAGVTQTPRYLIKTRGQQVTLSCSPISGHRSVSWYQQTPGQGLQFLFEYFSETQRNKGNFPGRFSGRQFSNSRSEMNVSTLELGDSALYLCASSLRSENTGELFFGEGSRLTVL.

The chain couples TRBV19 to TRBJ2-2; 9 bases map to TRBD2. V lost 0 bases to trimming and J lost 5 bases; unmatched junction nucleotides: 7. The germline CDR1 and CDR2 sequences are LNHDA and SQIVND (reference sequence). This CDR3 contains 17 residues. CDR3 residues: CASSIDGGGAGTGELFF. The CDR3 DNA reads TGTGCCAGTAGTATAGATGGCGGGGGGGCCGGTACCGGGGAGCTGTTTTTT.

The V call is TRBV6-8, the J call TRBJ1-2; D is uncertain. V lost 2 bases to trimming and J lost 4 bases, with 8 bases between them. CDR1 is MNHGY, CDR2 SAAAGT, per germline. This CDR3 contains 13 residues. CDR3 in amino acids: CASSYAPPYGYTF. CDR3 nucleotides: TGTGCCAGCAGTTACGCCCCACCCTATGGCTACACCTTC.

A few counts support this clone. The chain uses TRBV11-3 and TRBJ1-1; the D is unclear. CDR3 size: 14 residues. The germline V and J ends were trimmed by 5 bases and 1 base, with 11 bases remaining between them. Germline CDR1 reads SGHNT; CDR2 reads YENEEA. The CDR3 coding sequence is TGTGCCAGCAGCCAAAGCCGGGGGAACACTGAAGCTTTCTTT. As protein: CASSQSRGNTEAFF.

The V call is TRBV12-5, the J call TRBJ1-1; weak D call: TRBD1 (5 bases). Trimming removed 0 bases from V and 4 bases from J, with 9 bases in between. This CDR3 has 14 amino acids. Germline values: CDR1 LGHNT, CDR2 FRNRAP. CDR3 region: CASGLVGGITEAFF. The CDR3 coding sequence is TGTGCTAGTGGTTTGGTTGGGGGAATCACTGAAGCTTTCTTT.

This rearrangement joins TRBV6-8 to TRBJ1-2; 7 bases align to TRBD1. CDR1 and CDR2 from the germline V gene are MNHGY and SAAAGT. V was clipped by 5 bases and J by 3 bases; unmatched bases: 9. The CDR3 consists of 15 residues. CDR3 loop: CASSDVGGSYYGYTF. In DNA, the CDR3 is TGTGCCAGCAGTGACGTAGGGGGCTCGTACTATGGCTACACCTTC.

This chain joins TRBV12-5 and TRBJ1-6; D may be TRBD1 (5 bases). The germline V gene encodes CDR1 LGHNT and CDR2 FRNRAP. V gave up 0 bases and J gave up 7 bases, with 13 bases separating them. This CDR3 is 16 amino acids long. The CDR3: CASGLVPGQGNSPLHF. The CDR3 DNA reads as TGTGCTAGTGGTTTGGTACCCGGACAAGGGAATTCACCCCTCCACTTT.

This clone occurred a few times. The gene calls are TRBV9 and TRBJ1-6; 7 nucleotides match TRBD1. The length of the CDR3 is 16 residues. In germline, CDR1 is SGDLS, CDR2 YYNGEE. Trimming cost V 4 bases and J 4 bases; bases outside gene matches: 8. The CDR3 reads CASSPGQAAYNSPLHF. The CDR3 DNA follows: TGTGCCAGCAGCCCTGGACAGGCAGCTTATAATTCACCCCTCCACTTT.